These 8 T cell receptor beta chains were sequenced from one sample in a study of type 1 regulatory T cells. Points from the study as a whole: Compared with non-type 1 regulatory T cells, type 1 regulatory T cells showed a more restricted TCR repertoire.

These receptors have no known antigen. MiXCR, run by TCRdb on the reads, gives a single entry per CDR3 protein. The table includes approximately 6,000 distinct CDR3 sequences, 25% to 35% detected once. Source material: cultured type 1 regulatory T (Tr1) cells, either the whole culture or a sorted fraction (not recorded which). The receptors were gathered from a human donor in good health.

The rearrangement uses TRBV11-2 and TRBJ1-1; 8 nucleotides agree with TRBD1. Germline V gives CDR1 SGHAT, CDR2 FQNNGV. The length of the CDR3 is 15 residues. The J segment lost 0 bases and the V segment lost 5 bases, leaving 5 bases of the junction unmatched. CDR3 amino acids: CASSPWTGLNTEAFF. The CDR3 nucleotides are TGTGCCAGCAGCCCCTGGACAGGGCTGAACACTGAAGCTTTCTTT.

The rearrangement joins TRBV7-3 to TRBJ2-1; 13 bases match TRBD2. CDR3 length equals 17 residues. The germline CDR1 and CDR2 sequences are SGHTA and FQGTGA. V lost 4 bases, J lost 9 bases, and 12 bases stayed unmatched. The CDR3 region is CASSSTGLAGVGGEQFF. CDR3 DNA sequence: TGTGCCAGCAGCTCAACCGGACTAGCGGGAGTCGGCGGTGAGCAGTTCTTC.

The chain combines TRBV9 with TRBJ2-3; 7 bases are a match to TRBD2. Per the germline V gene, CDR1 is SGDLS and CDR2 is YYNGEE. J was trimmed by 2 bases and V by 4 bases; bases with no gene match: 7. The CDR3 has 15 residues. CDR3 bases: TGTGCCAGCAGCTCGGGGGGAGGGGCCACAGATACGCAGTATTTT. It specifies CASSSGGGATDTQYF.

The genes are TRBV6-5 and TRBJ2-7; D gene unclear. V lost 4 bases and J 4 bases, leaving 14 bases between the germline ends. The germline gives CDR1 MNHEY, CDR2 SVGAGI. This CDR3 region has 14 residues. Here the CDR3 reads CASSSPPPMYEQYF. The CDR3 bases are TGTGCCAGCAGTTCACCCCCCCCCATGTACGAGCAGTACTTC.

The chain couples TRBV5-1 to TRBJ2-7, with TRBD1 matching 9 bases. CDR3 length: 15 amino acids. V lost 4 bases, J lost 3 bases, and 8 bases stayed unmatched. Germline CDR1 SGHRS, CDR2 YFSETQ. The CDR3 spells CASSLRDRAFYEQYF. The CDR3 DNA reads TGCGCCAGCAGCCTCCGGGACAGGGCCTTCTACGAGCAGTACTTC.

Turning to this clonotype: Sequence at one end of the junction differs from germline and may be a read error. V gene TRBV10-1 combines with J gene TRBJ1-5; TRBD1 agrees at 7 bases. This CDR3 has 13 residues. The germline V gene encodes CDR1 WNHNN and CDR2 SYGVQD (reference sequence). The CDR3 DNA reads TGCGCCAGCTCAGGACAGGTGAGTCAGTCCCAGCATTTT. Encoded protein: CASSGQVSQSQHF.

The chain is built from TRBV6-5 and TRBJ1-1; no clear D gene. V lost 0 bases and J lost 1, with 9 bases in between. The CDR3 totals 15 residues. Per the germline V gene, CDR1 is MNHEY and CDR2 is SVGAGI. In DNA, the CDR3 is TGTGCCAGCAGTTACTCAGGAAGGCCGAACACTGAAGCTTTCTTT. It encodes CASSYSGRPNTEAFF.

This clonotype turned up a few times. The chain has TRBV28 and TRBJ2-1; 12 bases match TRBD2. V dropped 5 bases and J dropped 5; count of bases not matched to a gene: 4. Germline V lookup: CDR1 MDHEN, CDR2 SYDVKM. This CDR3 contains 15 residues. In DNA form, the CDR3 reads TGTGCCAGCAGTCCGGGACTAGCGGGCGACAATGAGCAGTTCTTC. The encoded protein is CASSPGLAGDNEQFF.